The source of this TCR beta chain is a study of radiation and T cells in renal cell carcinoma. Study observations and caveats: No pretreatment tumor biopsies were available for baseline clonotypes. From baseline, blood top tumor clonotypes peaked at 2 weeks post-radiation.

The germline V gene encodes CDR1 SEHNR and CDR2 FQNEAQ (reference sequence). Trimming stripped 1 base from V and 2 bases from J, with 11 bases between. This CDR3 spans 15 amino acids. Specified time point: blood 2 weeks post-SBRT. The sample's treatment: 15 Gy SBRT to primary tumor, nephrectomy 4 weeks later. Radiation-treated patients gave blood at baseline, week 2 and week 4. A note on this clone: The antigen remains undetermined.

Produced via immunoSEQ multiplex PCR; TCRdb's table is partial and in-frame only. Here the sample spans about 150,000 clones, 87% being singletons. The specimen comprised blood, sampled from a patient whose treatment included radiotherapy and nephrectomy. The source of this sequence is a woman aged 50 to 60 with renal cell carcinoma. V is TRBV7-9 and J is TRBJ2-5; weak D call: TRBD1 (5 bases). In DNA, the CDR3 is TGTGCCAGCAGCTTAGGTGGGGCAGCACAAGAGACCCAGTACTTC. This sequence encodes CASSLGGAAQETQYF.